The 16 T cell receptor beta chains below were found in one sample sequenced in a study of blood T cell repertoires in COVID-19. Sequenced by immunoSEQ multiplex PCR; TCRdb stores in-frame clones only, minus some. The sample holds fewer than 350,000 clones; 85% to 90% are singletons and the top ten take about 4.6%. Sequencing used peripheral blood. These TCRs come from a man aged 40-49 years with acute or convalescent COVID-19.

This chain joins TRBV9 and TRBJ2-3; 10 nucleotides line up with TRBD2. Germline values: CDR1 SGDLS, CDR2 YYNGEE. The CDR3 has 16 amino acids. V was pared by 0 bases and J by 5 bases, with 6 bases of the junction left unmatched. The CDR3 loop reads CASSVGTSGALDTQYF. DNA of the CDR3: TGTGCCAGCAGCGTAGGCACTAGCGGGGCCCTAGATACGCAGTATTTT.

The chain joins TRBV6-5 to TRBJ1-1, with 8 bases aligning to TRBD1. The CDR3 is 13 residues long. Germline V CDR1 and CDR2: MNHEY, SVGAGI. J gave up 10 bases and V 6 bases, and 10 bases lay outside the gene matches. CDR3 coding DNA: TGTGCCAGCAGAACAGGGGGTCAGGATACAGCTTTCTTT. It translates to CASRTGGQDTAFF.

This clone appeared once. The gene calls are TRBV6-5 and TRBJ1-1, with D possibly TRBD1 on 5 matching bases. Between the trimmed V and J ends, which lost 5 bases and 0 bases, there was a span of 10 bases. Germline V gives CDR1 MNHEY, CDR2 SVGAGI. CDR3 size: 14 residues. The CDR3 is CASSLAGLNTEAFF. For the CDR3, the DNA is TGTGCCAGCAGTCTGGCGGGACTGAACACTGAAGCTTTCTTT.

The chain joins TRBV7-8 to TRBJ2-7, with D perhaps matching TRBD1 (6 bases). The V gene lost 1 base and the J gene lost 6 bases, with 10 bases spanning the gap. Germline CDR1 is SGHVS and CDR2 is FQNEAQ. CDR3 length: 13 amino acids. The CDR3 bases are TGTGCCAGCAGCTTAGGACAGGAGTCCGAGCAGTACTTC. Its translation: CASSLGQESEQYF.

A remark on this clone: One junction end disagrees with the germline gene, perhaps due to a read error. V is TRBV11-2 and J is TRBJ1-2; weak D call: TRBD1 (6 bases). This CDR3 has 10 amino acids. Germline V gene sequence: CDR1 SGHAT, CDR2 FQNNGV. The CDR3 loop reads CALGQPFPRF. The CDR3 DNA reads TGCGCCCTCGGACAGCCTTTTCCCCGCTTC.

This chain links TRBV6-6 with TRBJ2-1; tentatively, D is TRBD2 (5 bases). CDR3 length: 13 residues. V was pared by 6 bases and J by 8 bases, with 14 bases between. Germline CDR1 MNHNY, CDR2 SVGAGI (reference sequence). The CDR3: CASSHLDWDEQFF. The CDR3, as DNA: TGTGCCAGCAGCCACTTGGACTGGGATGAGCAGTTCTTC.

This chain connects TRBV5-1 to TRBJ1-1, with D perhaps TRBD1 (6 bases). Trimming removed 3 bases at V and 3 bases at J, with 12 bases between. There are 14 residues in the CDR3. In germline, CDR1 is SGHRS, CDR2 YFSETQ. The DNA of the CDR3 is TGCGCCAGCAGCTACGGGGGGGCGGACACTGAAGCTTTCTTT. Translating it yields CASSYGGADTEAFF. Combining the CDR3 with reference TRBV5-1 and TRBJ1-1 gives the whole variable domain KAGVTQTPRYLIKTRGQQVTLSCSPISGHRSVSWYQQTPGQGLQFLFEYFSETQRNKGNFPGRFSGRQFSNSRSEMNVSTLELGDSALYLCASSYGGADTEAFFGQGTRLTVV.

The chain has TRBV3-1 (or the pseudogene TRBV3-2) and TRBJ2-2; no firm D call. The CDR3 has 14 amino acids. Trimming removed 8 bases from V and 0 bases from J, with 10 bases in between. Germline-derived CDR1 and CDR2 are LGHDT and YNNKEL (reference sequence). The CDR3 nucleotides are TGTGCCAGCCGTCCCTTTTCGAACACCGGGGAGCTGTTTTTT. This translates into CASRPFSNTGELFF.

The V gene is TRBV19, the J gene TRBJ1-5; tentative D call: TRBD1 (5 bases). CDR3 length: 15 residues. The germline CDR1 and CDR2 sequences are LNHDA and SQIVND (reference sequence). The V end was cut by 3 bases, the J end by 5 bases, with 14 bases between. CDR3 sequence: CASSMEAGRDQPQHF. CDR3 DNA: TGTGCCAGTAGTATGGAGGCAGGGAGGGATCAGCCCCAGCATTTT.

This chain joins TRBV6-1 and TRBJ2-2; D is possibly TRBD1 (5 bases). Trimming shortened V by 2 bases and J by 1 base, and 5 bases separated the two germline ends. The germline V gene has CDR1 MNHNS and CDR2 SASEGT. The CDR3 covers 14 residues. CDR3 sequence: CASSETGNTGELFF. In DNA form, the CDR3 reads TGTGCCAGCAGTGAAACAGGGAACACCGGGGAGCTGTTTTTT.

The chain has TRBV24-1 and TRBJ2-2; 9 bases fit TRBD1. Trimming took 8 bases from V and 2 from J; bases not matched to a gene: 2. Per germline, CDR1 KGHDR and CDR2 SFDVKD. This CDR3 is built from 14 residues. The CDR3: CATTTGGNTGELFF. The CDR3 DNA reads TGTGCCACCACCACAGGGGGCAACACCGGGGAGCTGTTTTTT.

This chain uses TRBV11-2 with TRBJ2-7; 8 positions match TRBD2. There are 15 residues in the CDR3. J was trimmed by 0 bases and V by 6 bases; bases with no gene match: 7. Germline CDR1 SGHAT, CDR2 FQNNGV. The CDR3 sequence is CASSILAGGSYEQYF. CDR3 DNA: TGTGCCAGCAGTATCCTTGCGGGGGGCTCCTACGAGCAGTACTTC.

The V gene is TRBV7-2, the J gene TRBJ1-4, with unresolved D. V lost 2 bases, J lost 2 bases, and 9 bases lay in between. The CDR3 runs to 15 residues. The V gene's germline CDR1 is SGHTA and CDR2 FQGNSA. The CDR3 nucleotides are TGTGCCAGCAGCTTAAACCCGGTGACTAATGAAAAACTGTTTTTT. As protein: CASSLNPVTNEKLFF.

The chain recombines TRBV5-4 with TRBJ2-1; possibly TRBD2 for D (6 bases). The CDR3 sequence is 16 residues long. The V gene's germline CDR1 is SGHNT and CDR2 YYREEE (reference sequence). The V gene lost 3 bases and the J gene lost 0 bases, with 13 bases spanning the gap. DNA of the CDR3: TGTGCCAGCAGCTCGACTAGTGAAAGCTCCTACAATGAGCAGTTCTTC. This gives the protein CASSSTSESSYNEQFF.

The chain links TRBV7-2 to TRBJ2-1; 7 positions agree with TRBD2. With V trimmed by 4 bases and J by 7 bases, 4 bases remained unmatched. The CDR3 has 13 residues. Germline CDR1 and CDR2: SGHTA and FQGNSA. The CDR3, as DNA: TGTGCCAGCAGCTCGGGAGGCTGGAATGAGCAGTTCTTC. As protein: CASSSGGWNEQFF.

This rearrangement joins TRBV19 to TRBJ1-2, with 7 bases identical to TRBD1. In germline, CDR1 is LNHDA, CDR2 SQIVND (reference sequence). The CDR3 is 13 residues long. The trim removed 6 bases at V and 3 bases at J, leaving 4 bases unmatched. The CDR3: CASRSDRHYGYTF. CDR3 DNA sequence: TGTGCCAGTAGATCGGACAGGCACTATGGCTACACCTTC.